Sequencing of this T cell receptor beta chain was carried out in a study of cytomegalovirus exposure and HLA in healthy donors. Primers for the PCR totalled 60 Vbeta and 13 Jbeta. Profiled with immunoSEQ multiplex PCR; TCRdb holds only in-frame clones, not every one. There are 50,000 to 70,000 clones in the sample, with 3.5% to 4% held by the top ten. The CDR3 sequence is 12 residues long. Germline-derived CDR1 and CDR2 are MNHEY and SVGAGI. Trimming took 4 bases from V and 11 from J, leaving 14 bases between them. This TCR was recovered from a male donor in good health and CMV-seronegative. V is TRBV6-5 and J is TRBJ1-1; the D gene is possibly TRBD1 (6 bases). Sequences were obtained from PBMCs. The CDR3 here is CASSWGPGRAFF. The CDR3 DNA sequence: TGTGCCAGCAGTTGGGGGCCGGGTCGGGCTTTCTTT.